Below are 24 T cell receptor beta chains sequenced from a single sample in a study of blood T cell repertoires in COVID-19. This table comes from immunoSEQ multiplex PCR, and its TCRdb copy is limited to in-frame clones, with some not included. The sample shows some 300,000 clones, about 90% of them seen only once. The source material was peripheral blood. These receptors were taken from a woman in her forties or fifties with COVID-19, enrolled during active disease.

The chain links TRBV11-2 to TRBJ1-1, with 7 nucleotides matching TRBD1. Germline V CDR1 and CDR2: SGHAT, FQNNGV. Losses at the gene ends were 5 bases for V and 1 base for J; bases not matched to a gene: 4. The CDR3 is 14 amino acids. The CDR3 protein is CASSRTGWNTEAFF. CDR3 DNA: TGTGCCAGCAGCCGGACAGGTTGGAACACTGAAGCTTTCTTT. The variable domain in full, with the rest retrieved from reference TRBV11-2 and TRBJ1-1, is EAGVAQSPRYKIIEKRQSVAFWCNPISGHATLYWYQQILGQGPKLLIQFQNNGVVDDSQLPKDRFSAERLKGVDSTLKIQPAKLEDSAVYLCASSRTGWNTEAFFGQGTRLTVV.

The rearrangement links TRBV6-5 to TRBJ1-5; 7 bases agree with TRBD1. J gave up 6 bases and V 10 bases, and 15 bases lay outside the gene matches. Germline V gene lookup returns CDR1 MNHEY and CDR2 SVGAGI. The CDR3 has 15 residues. The CDR3 loop is CATRPTGLFRQPQHF. CDR3 DNA sequence: TGTGCCACCCGTCCGACAGGGCTCTTCCGTCAGCCCCAGCATTTT.

The CDR3 coding sequence is TGCGCCAGCAAGGTGGGGGCATCCAGCTCCTATAATTCACCCCTCCACTTT. Protein product: CASKVGASSSYNSPLHF. The gene calls are TRBV5-1 and TRBJ1-6; the D gene is possibly TRBD1 (6 bases). The CDR3 totals 17 residues. V dropped 6 bases and J dropped 0 bases, with 16 bases sitting between them. Looked up from germline, CDR1 is SGHRS and CDR2 is YFSETQ.

This chain joins TRBV5-5 and TRBJ2-7; D might be TRBD1 (5 bases). The V gene lost 0 bases and the J gene lost 4 bases, with 14 bases spanning the gap. Per the germline V gene, CDR1 is SGHKS and CDR2 is YYEKEE (reference sequence). The CDR3 extends over 15 amino acids. The CDR3 sequence: CASSLVGRALYEQYF. The CDR3 DNA sequence: TGTGCCAGCAGCTTGGTTGGCAGGGCCCTTTACGAGCAGTACTTC.

This clone was found once. The chain carries TRBV2 and TRBJ1-3; 9 bases are shared with TRBD1. This CDR3 contains 17 residues. V gave up 2 bases and J gave up 3 bases; unmatched junction bases: 8. The germline gives CDR1 SNHLY, CDR2 FYNNEI. The CDR3 DNA reads TGTGCCAGCAGTGAACACAAGGGACAGGGATATGGAAACACCATATATTTT. Its protein product is CASSEHKGQGYGNTIYF.

This chain connects TRBV12-5 to TRBJ2-7; possible D gene TRBD2, 5 bases. Per germline, CDR1 LGHNT and CDR2 FRNRAP. Trimming left V 5 bases short and J 4 bases short, with 12 bases between. CDR3 length equals 13 residues. The CDR3, as DNA: TGTGCTAGTGGTAAGAGGGAAGGATACGAGCAGTACTTC. It yields the protein CASGKREGYEQYF.

The chain has TRBV10-3 and TRBJ2-1, with D perhaps matching TRBD1 (5 bases). This CDR3 has 15 amino acids. In germline, CDR1 is ENHRY, CDR2 SYGVKD. Trimming cost V 0 bases and J 7 bases, with 13 bases left between them. The chain's CDR3 is CAISESRGIVNEQFF. As DNA, the CDR3 is TGTGCCATCAGTGAGTCAAGGGGTATCGTAAATGAGCAGTTCTTC.

The V gene is TRBV6-1, the J gene TRBJ2-7, with 14 positions matching TRBD2. Per the germline V gene, CDR1 is MNHNS and CDR2 is SASEGT. The CDR3 extends over 19 amino acids. J lost 3 bases, V lost 4 bases, and 14 bases had no gene match. The CDR3 DNA reads TGTGCCAGCAGTGGGACTAGCGGGAGGTCTCGGAGCTCATACTACGAGCAGTACTTC. This encodes CASSGTSGRSRSSYYEQYF.

Turning to this clone: At the DNA level, this CDR3 is encoded by other sequences in the same sample as well. The V gene is TRBV19, the J gene TRBJ2-7; D is possibly TRBD2 (5 bases). Per germline, CDR1 LNHDA and CDR2 SQIVND (reference sequence). The CDR3 runs 14 residues. Trimming cost V 2 bases and J 1 base, with 9 bases left between them. This CDR3 is CASSISGNSYEQYF. In DNA, the CDR3 is TGTGCCAGTAGTATATCCGGGAATTCCTACGAGCAGTACTTC.

V is TRBV24-1 and J is TRBJ1-1; D ambiguous. This CDR3 is 13 amino acids long. Trimming shortened V by 6 bases and J by 3 bases, and 10 bases separated the two germline ends. Germline V CDR1 and CDR2: KGHDR, SFDVKD. CDR3: CATSSREYTEAFF. The CDR3 DNA follows: TGTGCCACCAGTTCCCGGGAGTACACTGAAGCTTTCTTT.

V and J are TRBV4-3 and TRBJ2-3, with D possibly being TRBD2 (6 bases). The CDR3 has 16 residues. V dropped 0 bases and J dropped 4 bases, with 14 bases sitting between them. The germline gives CDR1 LGHNA, CDR2 YSLEER. CDR3 loop: CASSQDEGIAADTQYF. CDR3 DNA: TGCGCCAGCAGCCAAGATGAGGGGATAGCGGCAGATACGCAGTATTTT.

V and J are TRBV2 and TRBJ2-3; 10 nucleotides match TRBD2. Trimming removed 6 bases from V and 3 bases from J; junction bases left unmatched: 6. The CDR3 runs 15 residues. Per germline, CDR1 SNHLY and CDR2 FYNNEI. CDR3 protein: CASSPGLAPTDTQYF. The CDR3 coding sequence is TGTGCCAGCAGCCCGGGACTAGCGCCAACAGATACGCAGTATTTT.

J is TRBJ2-7 and V is TRBV11-3; tentative D call: TRBD1 (6 bases). Trimming pared 5 bases from V and 5 bases from J, leaving 22 bases between. The CDR3 length is 16 residues. The V gene's germline CDR1 is SGHNT and CDR2 YENEEA. The CDR3 reads CASSVQNRVNPHEQYF. The CDR3 region has the DNA TGTGCCAGCAGCGTCCAAAACAGGGTGAACCCACACGAGCAGTACTTC.

This chain links TRBV18 with TRBJ2-1; 13 nucleotides match TRBD2. Germline V gene lookup returns CDR1 KGHSH and CDR2 LQKENI. The CDR3 length is 19 residues. Unmatched junction bases numbered 12, after V lost 4 bases and J lost 3 bases. The CDR3 nucleotides read TGTGCCAGCTCACGAACGTCCGGACTAGCGGGAGAGGTCTACAATGAGCAGTTCTTC. It translates to CASSRTSGLAGEVYNEQFF.

CDR3 protein: CSVRDRAQETQYF. As DNA, the CDR3 is TGCAGCGTTCGGGACAGGGCTCAAGAGACCCAGTACTTC. This sequence joins TRBV29-1 and TRBJ2-5; 9 nucleotides agree with TRBD1. In germline, CDR1 is SQVTM, CDR2 ANQGSEA. This CDR3 contains 13 residues. The V and J ends lost 5 bases and 2 bases, in that order; junction bases with no gene match: 3.

This clone was seen a few times. This chain joins TRBV6-5 and TRBJ2-3; the D gene is possibly TRBD2 (5 bases). The V gene lost 4 bases and the J gene lost 0 bases, with 8 bases spanning the gap. The germline CDR1 and CDR2 sequences are MNHEY and SVGAGI. The CDR3 runs 14 residues. CDR3 loop: CASSWERSTDTQYF. As DNA, the CDR3 is TGTGCCAGCAGTTGGGAGCGGAGCACAGATACGCAGTATTTT.

V and J are TRBV18 and TRBJ2-1; 8 bases line up with TRBD2. The germline gives CDR1 KGHSH, CDR2 LQKENI. J was trimmed by 8 bases and V by 1 base; bases with no gene match: 4. The CDR3 has 14 amino acids. For the CDR3, the DNA is TGTGCCAGCTCACCACGATCGCGGGAGGATGAGCAGTTCTTC. It codes for CASSPRSREDEQFF.

This clone has only one observation. The chain uses TRBV11-1 and TRBJ2-7, with D maybe TRBD1 (6 bases). In germline, CDR1 is SGHAT, CDR2 FQDESV (reference sequence). The CDR3 loop spans 14 amino acids. V lost 2 bases and J 2 bases, leaving 10 bases between the germline ends. CDR3 region: CASSLSRGPYEQYF. CDR3 bases: TGTGCCAGCAGCTTATCCAGGGGCCCCTACGAGCAGTACTTC.

The gene calls are TRBV2 and TRBJ2-7; the D gene is possibly TRBD2 (5 bases). V was cut by 5 bases and J by 7 bases, with 15 bases left in between. Per germline, CDR1 SNHLY and CDR2 FYNNEI. This CDR3 is built from 13 residues. The DNA for the CDR3 is TGTGCCAGCAGTCAGGACCTTGGGGAGGAGCAGTACTTC. This codes for CASSQDLGEEQYF.

The gene calls are TRBV6-1 and TRBJ1-3; 7 nucleotides align to TRBD1. The CDR3 covers 18 residues. The trim removed 2 bases at V and 11 bases at J, leaving 21 bases unmatched. The germline V gene encodes CDR1 MNHNS and CDR2 SASEGT. CDR3: CASSEFPLYRGRVGAIYF. The DNA for the CDR3 is TGTGCCAGCAGTGAATTCCCACTCTACAGGGGTCGTGTCGGCGCCATATATTTT.

This chain links TRBV20-1 with TRBJ2-7; 12 bases match TRBD2. The CDR3 is 17 amino acids. Germline CDR1 DFQATT, CDR2 SNEGSKA (reference sequence). V gave up 3 bases and J gave up 2 bases; unmatched junction bases: 11. The CDR3 loop reads CSASLAGGMSGPYEQYF. CDR3 DNA sequence: TGCAGTGCTAGTCTAGCGGGAGGGATGTCAGGTCCCTACGAGCAGTACTTC.

A single count supports this clone. J is TRBJ2-1 and V is TRBV18, with 9 bases matching TRBD2. There are 16 residues in the CDR3. Germline V lookup: CDR1 KGHSH, CDR2 LQKENI. J lost 9 bases, V lost 1 base, and 10 bases had no gene match. As DNA, the CDR3 is TGTGCCAGCTCACCACTCGGCGGGAGGGCGCTCGGTGAGCAGTTCTTC. It is translated as CASSPLGGRALGEQFF.

The CDR3: CASAQGGSLETQYF. The CDR3 DNA follows: TGTGCCAGTGCACAGGGGGGGAGCTTAGAGACCCAGTACTTC. The chain is built from TRBV11-2 and TRBJ2-5; D is possibly TRBD1 (8 bases). The CDR3 sequence is 14 residues long. Trimming cost V 9 bases and J 4 bases, with 18 bases left between them. Germline V CDR1 and CDR2: SGHAT, FQNNGV.

The V and J genes are TRBV2 and TRBJ2-7, with 9 positions matching TRBD2. J lost 3 bases, V lost 7 bases, and 4 bases had no gene match. CDR3 size: 13 residues. The germline CDR1 and CDR2 sequences are SNHLY and FYNNEI. The CDR3 nucleotides are TGTGCCAGCAAGCGGGGGGACCTCTACGAGCAGTACTTC. This encodes CASKRGDLYEQYF. The full variable domain, rest sourced from reference TRBV2 and TRBJ2-7, is EPEVTQTPSHQVTQMGQEVILRCVPISNHLYFYWYRQILGQKVEFLVSFYNNEISEKSEIFDDQFSVERPDGSNFTLKIRSTKLEDSAMYFCASKRGDLYEQYFGPGTRLTVT.